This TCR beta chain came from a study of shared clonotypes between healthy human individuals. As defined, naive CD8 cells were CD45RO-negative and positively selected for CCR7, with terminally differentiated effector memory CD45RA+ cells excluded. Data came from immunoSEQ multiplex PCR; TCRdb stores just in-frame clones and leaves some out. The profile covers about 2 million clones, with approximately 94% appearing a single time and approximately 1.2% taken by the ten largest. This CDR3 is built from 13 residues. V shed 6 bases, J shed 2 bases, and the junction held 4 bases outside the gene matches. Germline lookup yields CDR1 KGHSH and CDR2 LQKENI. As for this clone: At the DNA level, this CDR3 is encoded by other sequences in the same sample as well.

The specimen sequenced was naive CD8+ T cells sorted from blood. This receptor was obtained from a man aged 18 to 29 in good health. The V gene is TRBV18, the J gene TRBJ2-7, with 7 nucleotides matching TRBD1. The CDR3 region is CASSLGTAYEQYF. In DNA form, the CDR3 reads TGTGCCAGCTCCCTGGGGACAGCCTACGAGCAGTACTTC.